The subject of this entry is one T cell receptor beta chain. What it binds is unknown. The primer mix had 60 Vbeta and 13 Jbeta primers. The data were produced by immunoSEQ multiplex PCR, yet TCRdb's version contains in-frame clones alone and is incomplete. The table includes approximately 110,000 clones, 75% to 85% detected once. This record comes from a study of cytomegalovirus exposure and HLA in healthy donors. V lost 3 bases and J lost 9; bases outside the gene matches: 8. Germline-derived CDR1 and CDR2 are SQVTM and ANQGSEA. The CDR3 extends over 16 amino acids. Findings and caveats of the study: In an earlier analysis, in approximately 570 donors, most V segments appeared productive either ~87% or ~30% of the time.

The sample taken for sequencing was PBMCs. V and J are TRBV29-1 and TRBJ2-1, with 16 bases that match TRBD2. The clonotype originates from a man between 45 and 60 years old in good health and CMV-seronegative. CDR3 sequence reads: CSVEGLAGGPRGEQFF. The CDR3 DNA is TGCAGCGTTGAGGGACTAGCGGGGGGGCCCCGTGGTGAGCAGTTCTTC.